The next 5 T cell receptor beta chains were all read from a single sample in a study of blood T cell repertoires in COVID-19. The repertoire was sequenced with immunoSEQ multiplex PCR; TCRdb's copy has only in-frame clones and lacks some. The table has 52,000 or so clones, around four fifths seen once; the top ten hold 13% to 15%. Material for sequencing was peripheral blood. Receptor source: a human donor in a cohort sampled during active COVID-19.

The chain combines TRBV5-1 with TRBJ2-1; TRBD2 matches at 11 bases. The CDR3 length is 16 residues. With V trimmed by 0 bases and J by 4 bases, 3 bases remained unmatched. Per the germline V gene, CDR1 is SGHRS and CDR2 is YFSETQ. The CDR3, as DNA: TGCGCCAGCAGCTTGGGACTAGCGGGACCGTACAATGAGCAGTTCTTC. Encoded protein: CASSLGLAGPYNEQFF.

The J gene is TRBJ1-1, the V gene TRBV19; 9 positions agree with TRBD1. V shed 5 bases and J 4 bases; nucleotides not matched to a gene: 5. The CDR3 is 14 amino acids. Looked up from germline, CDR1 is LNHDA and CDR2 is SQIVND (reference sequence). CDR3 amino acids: CASSSTGGSTEAFF. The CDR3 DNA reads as TGTGCCAGTAGTTCGACAGGGGGGAGCACTGAAGCTTTCTTT.

The DNA of the CDR3 is TGCGCCAGCAGCCAAGAACCCACAGGGAATGAGCAGTTCTTC. The encoded protein is CASSQEPTGNEQFF. The chain employs TRBV4-3 and TRBJ2-1; D may be TRBD1 (6 bases). Trimming pared 0 bases from V and 7 bases from J, leaving 10 bases between. The CDR3 consists of 14 residues. In germline, CDR1 is LGHNA, CDR2 YSLEER.

The CDR3 coding sequence is TGTGCCAGTAGTATGGGGGGGGAGGAAAAAGCTTTCTTT. This gives the protein CASSMGGEEKAFF. The gene calls are TRBV19 and TRBJ1-1; D may be TRBD1 (5 bases). The CDR3 consists of 13 residues. Germline CDR1 is LNHDA and CDR2 is SQIVND (reference sequence). V lost 3 bases, J lost 9 bases, and 14 bases lay in between.

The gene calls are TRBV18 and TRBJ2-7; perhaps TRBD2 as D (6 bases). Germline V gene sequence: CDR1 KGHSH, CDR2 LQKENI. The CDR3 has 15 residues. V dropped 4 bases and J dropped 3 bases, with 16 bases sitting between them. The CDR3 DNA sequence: TGTGCCAGCTCACTATTGGGACGGAGGGGCTACGAGCAGTACTTC. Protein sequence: CASSLLGRRGYEQYF.